The sequence of this T cell receptor beta chain was determined in a study of CD8 T cells in ankylosing spondylitis. General study points: Matched ankylosing spondylitis synovial fluid reportedly showed significant enrichment of disease-linked clones. Ankylosing spondylitis blood appeared to carry a characteristic TCR beta motif of roughly eight highly homologous variants.

Germline loops: CDR1 SEHNR, CDR2 FQNEAQ (reference sequence). This CDR3 has 15 amino acids. Trimming removed 2 bases at V and 8 bases at J, with 16 bases between. Quantitative 5'-RACE with molecular barcodes generated TCR beta libraries. TCRdb reanalysed the 5' RACE reads using MiXCR and keeps one entry per CDR3 protein. The table lists around 340,000 distinct CDR3 sequences, around 20% of them singletons. Comment on this clonotype: Its antigen is unidentified.

This TCR derives from a male donor with ankylosing spondylitis or in good health (not recorded which). This chain joins TRBV7-9 and TRBJ2-1, with D maybe TRBD2 (7 bases). Material for sequencing was blood, either unsorted or a sorted T cell fraction (not recorded which). CDR3 DNA sequence: TGTGCCAGCAGCTTAAGGTGGGGGGGCGAAGATGAGCAGTTCTTC. Amino acids: CASSLRWGGEDEQFF.